In its sample, the clone carrying this TCR delta chain was seen many times. This sample includes further DNA sequences coding for the same CDR3. The data belong to a study of γδ T cells in repeated Plasmodium falciparum infection. Germline-derived CDR1 and CDR2 are TSWWSYY and QGS. The CDR3 totals 14 residues. V lost 1 base, J lost 3 bases, and 9 bases lay in between. TCRdb reanalysed the multiplex PCR reads via CATT. The sample carries 80,000 to 95,000 delta-chain clones, over 1.1% recorded once. Vgamma9/Vdelta2+ and Vdelta2-negative gammadelta T cells were flow-sorted from PBMC for bulk sequencing. Sequencing was done on a sample of gamma-delta T cells from blood. This receptor was obtained from a pool of human donors (malaria-infected and uninfected, not separated). V gene TRDV1 combines with J gene TRDJ1, with D possibly being TRDD3 (5 bases). The CDR3 loop is CALGEPFGADKLIF. CDR3 in DNA: TGTGCTCTTGGGGAACCCTTTGGGGCCGATAAACTCATCTTT.